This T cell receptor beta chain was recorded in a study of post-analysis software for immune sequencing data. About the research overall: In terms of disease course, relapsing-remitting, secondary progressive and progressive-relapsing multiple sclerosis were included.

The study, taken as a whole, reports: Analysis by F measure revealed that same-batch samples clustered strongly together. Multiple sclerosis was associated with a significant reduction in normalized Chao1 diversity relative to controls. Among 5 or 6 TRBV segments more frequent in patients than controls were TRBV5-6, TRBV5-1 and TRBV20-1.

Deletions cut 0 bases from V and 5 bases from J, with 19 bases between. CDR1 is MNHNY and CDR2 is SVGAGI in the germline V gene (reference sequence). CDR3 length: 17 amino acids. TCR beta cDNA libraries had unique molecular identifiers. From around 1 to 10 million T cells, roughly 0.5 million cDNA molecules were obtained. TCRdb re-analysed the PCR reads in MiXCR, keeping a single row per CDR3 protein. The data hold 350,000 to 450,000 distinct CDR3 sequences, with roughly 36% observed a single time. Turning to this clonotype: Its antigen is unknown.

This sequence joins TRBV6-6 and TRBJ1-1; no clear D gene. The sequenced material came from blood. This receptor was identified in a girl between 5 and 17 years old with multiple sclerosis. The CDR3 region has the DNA TGTGCCAGCAGTTACTCGACTTACAAGTCCGGAGGGACTGAAGCTTTCTTT. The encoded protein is CASSYSTYKSGGTEAFF.